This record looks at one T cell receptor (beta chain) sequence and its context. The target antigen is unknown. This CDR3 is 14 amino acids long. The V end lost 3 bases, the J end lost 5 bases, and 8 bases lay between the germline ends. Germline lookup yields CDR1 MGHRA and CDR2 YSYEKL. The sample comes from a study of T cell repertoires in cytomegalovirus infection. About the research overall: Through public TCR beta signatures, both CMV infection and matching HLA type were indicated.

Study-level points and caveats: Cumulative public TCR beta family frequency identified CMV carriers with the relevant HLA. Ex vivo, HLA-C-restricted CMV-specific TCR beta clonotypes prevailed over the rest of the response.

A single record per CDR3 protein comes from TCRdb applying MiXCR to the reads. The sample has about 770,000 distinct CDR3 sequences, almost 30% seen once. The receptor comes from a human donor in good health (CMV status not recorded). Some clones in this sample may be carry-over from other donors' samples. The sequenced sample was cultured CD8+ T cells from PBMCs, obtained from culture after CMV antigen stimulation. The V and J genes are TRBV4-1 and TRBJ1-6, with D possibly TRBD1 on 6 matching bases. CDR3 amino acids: CASSHYRDNSPLHF. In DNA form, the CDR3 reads TGCGCCAGCAGCCATTACAGGGATAATTCACCCCTCCACTTT.